This T cell receptor (beta chain) was captured in a study of PD-1 blockade in classical Hodgkin lymphoma. Study-level information: Each patient was given nivolumab 3 mg/kg through a vein every 2 weeks.

Time point of the sample: cycle 4 day 1 (C4D1), after 6 weeks of nivolumab. Every single patient, without exception, relapsed after autologous stem cell transplantation, and brentuximab vedotin exposure varied. Produced via immunoSEQ multiplex PCR; TCRdb's table is partial and in-frame only. This table has about 64,000 clones, 91% appearing once. This clone was observed a single time. Its antigen is undetermined. This CDR3 has 14 residues. Germline values: CDR1 GTSNPN, CDR2 SVGIG (reference sequence). V was cut by 2 bases and J by 7 bases, with 15 bases left in between. General study results and limits: CD4+ but not CD8+ TCR diversity rose significantly by C4D1. Any patient who commenced nivolumab under 1 year after ASCT was excluded.

Sequenced material: peripheral blood mononuclear cells (PBMCs), taken before the fourth cycle of nivolumab. The chain employs TRBV30 and TRBJ1-5, with D tentatively TRBD1 (5 bases). The clonotype was recovered from a human donor with classical Hodgkin lymphoma. CDR3 bases: TGTGCCTGGAGTCCTTCGTCAGGGAGCCAGCCCCAGCATTTT. Its protein product is CAWSPSSGSQPQHF.